This TCR beta chain was sequenced for a study of metastatic and nonmetastatic thyroid tumors. Study in general: Repertoire comparisons spanned blood and tumor or nodule tissue from malignant and benign thyroid patients.

In the source study's methods: The authors used CDR3 differences across clinicopathological groups to build a distant-metastasis classifier for papillary thyroid cancer. MiXCR reprocessed the PCR reads for TCRdb. The V and J calls and clone size come from TCRdb's table, not from the authors' own analysis. The table has 25,000 to 30,000 clones, around 3.9% seen once. The CDR3 sequence is 16 residues long. Germline values: CDR1 SNHLY, CDR2 FYNNEI. Trimming cost V 0 bases and J 8 bases; bases outside gene matches: 9. All patients reached thyroid surgery having received no treatment beforehand. Study outcomes and limitations: Benign nodules reportedly had significantly lower TCR beta diversity than malignant thyroid tumors in blood and tumor.

As for this clone: Its antigen is not known. Other DNA sequences in the same sample also yield this CDR3.

Specimen: blood. The receptor's source is a male donor with papillary thyroid cancer or a benign thyroid nodule (not recorded which). Some clones in this sample may be carry-over from other donors' samples. The rearrangement links TRBV2 to TRBJ1-2, with TRBD1 matching over 10 bases. CDR3 sequence: CASSEAGDRGLQGYTF. The CDR3 DNA sequence: TGTGCCAGCAGTGAAGCCGGTGACAGGGGGCTTCAAGGCTACACCTTC.